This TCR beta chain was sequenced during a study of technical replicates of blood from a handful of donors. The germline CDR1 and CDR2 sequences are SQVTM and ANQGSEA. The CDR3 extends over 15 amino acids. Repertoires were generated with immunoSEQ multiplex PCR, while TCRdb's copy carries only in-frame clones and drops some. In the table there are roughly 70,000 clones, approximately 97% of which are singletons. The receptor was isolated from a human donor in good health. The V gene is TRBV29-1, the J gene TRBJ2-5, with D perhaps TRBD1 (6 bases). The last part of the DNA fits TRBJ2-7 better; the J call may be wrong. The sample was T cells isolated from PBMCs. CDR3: CSVEIGGGHPYEQYF. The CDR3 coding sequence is TGCAGCGTTGAAATTGGTGGGGGACACCCCTACGAGCAGTACTTC.